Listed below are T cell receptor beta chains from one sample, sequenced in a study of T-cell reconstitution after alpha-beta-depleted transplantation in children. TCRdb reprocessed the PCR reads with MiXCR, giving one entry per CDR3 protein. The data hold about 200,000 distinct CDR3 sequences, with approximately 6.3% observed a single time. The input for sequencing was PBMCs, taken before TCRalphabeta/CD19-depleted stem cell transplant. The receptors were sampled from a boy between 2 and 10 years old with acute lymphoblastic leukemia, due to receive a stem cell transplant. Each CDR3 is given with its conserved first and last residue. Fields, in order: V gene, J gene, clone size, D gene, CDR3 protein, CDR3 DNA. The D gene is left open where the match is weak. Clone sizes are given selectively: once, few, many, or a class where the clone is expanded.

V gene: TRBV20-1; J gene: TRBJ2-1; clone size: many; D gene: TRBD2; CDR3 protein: CSAPAGGYNEQFF; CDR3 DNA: TGCAGTGCTCCAGCGGGGGGGTACAATGAGCAGTTCTTC
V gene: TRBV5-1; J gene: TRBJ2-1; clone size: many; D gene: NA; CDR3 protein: CASSFGQRGGSYNEQFF; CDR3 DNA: TGCGCCAGCAGCTTCGGTCAGAGGGGGGGAAGCTACAATGAGCAGTTCTTC
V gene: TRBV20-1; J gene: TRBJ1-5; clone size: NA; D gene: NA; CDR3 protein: CSAREVDSFNQPQHF; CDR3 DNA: TGCAGTGCTAGAGAGGTCGACAGCTTCAATCAGCCCCAGCATTTT
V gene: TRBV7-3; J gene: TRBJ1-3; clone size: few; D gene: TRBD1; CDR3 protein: CASSSRTGLNSENTIYF; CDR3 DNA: TGTGCCAGCAGTTCAAGGACAGGGCTGAACTCTGAAAACACCATATATTTT
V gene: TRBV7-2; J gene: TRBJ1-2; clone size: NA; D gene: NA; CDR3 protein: CASSSPSNLGLYYGYTF; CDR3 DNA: TGTGCCAGCAGCTCACCTTCGAATTTGGGCTTGTACTATGGCTACACCTTC
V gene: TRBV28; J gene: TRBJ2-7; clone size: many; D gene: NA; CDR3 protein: CASGLVVDEQYF; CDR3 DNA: TGTGCCAGCGGTCTTGTTGTTGACGAGCAGTACTTC
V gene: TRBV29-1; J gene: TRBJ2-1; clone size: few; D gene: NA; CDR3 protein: CSALGPSIEQFF; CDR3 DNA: TGCAGCGCGCTGGGACCAAGCATCGAGCAGTTCTTC
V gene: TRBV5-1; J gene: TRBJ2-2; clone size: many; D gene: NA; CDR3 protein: CASMDSGELFF; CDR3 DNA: TGCGCCAGCATGGATTCGGGGGAGCTGTTTTTT
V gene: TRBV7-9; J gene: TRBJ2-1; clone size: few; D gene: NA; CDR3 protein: CASSRRTDNEQFF; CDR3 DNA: TGTGCCAGCAGCCGAAGGACTGACAATGAGCAGTTCTTC
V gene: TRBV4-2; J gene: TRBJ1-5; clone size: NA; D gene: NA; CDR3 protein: CASSQDLGGGQPQHF; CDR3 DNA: TGTGCCAGCAGCCAAGATTTAGGGGGGGGTCAGCCCCAGCATTTT
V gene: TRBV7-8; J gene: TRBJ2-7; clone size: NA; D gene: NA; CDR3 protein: CASSLGKKGEQYF; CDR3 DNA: TGTGCCAGCAGCTTAGGAAAGAAGGGCGAGCAGTACTTC
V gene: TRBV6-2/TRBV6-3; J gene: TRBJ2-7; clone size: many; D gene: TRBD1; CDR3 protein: CASSETGYSYEQYF; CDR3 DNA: TGTGCCAGCAGTGAGACAGGGTACTCCTACGAGCAGTACTTC
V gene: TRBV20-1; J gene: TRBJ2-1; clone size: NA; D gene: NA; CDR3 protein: CSAPIGEFAYNEQFF; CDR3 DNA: TGCAGTGCCCCCATCGGGGAATTCGCCTACAATGAGCAGTTCTTC
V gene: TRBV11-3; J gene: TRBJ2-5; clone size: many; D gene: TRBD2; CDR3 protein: CASSSGLHQETQYF; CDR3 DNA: TGTGCCAGCAGCTCGGGACTACACCAAGAGACCCAGTACTTC
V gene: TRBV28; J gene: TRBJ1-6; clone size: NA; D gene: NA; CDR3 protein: CASSPRGWYYNSPLHF; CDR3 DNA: TGTGCCAGCAGTCCGAGGGGTTGGTACTATAATTCACCCCTCCACTTT
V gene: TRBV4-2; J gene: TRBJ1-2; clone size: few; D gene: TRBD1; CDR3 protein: CASSQEGTGWSF; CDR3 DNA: TGTGCCAGCAGCCAAGAAGGGACAGGGTGGTCCTTC
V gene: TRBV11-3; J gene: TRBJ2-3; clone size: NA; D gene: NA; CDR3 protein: CASSLATASDTQYF; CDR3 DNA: TGTGCCAGCAGCTTAGCAACTGCTTCAGATACGCAGTATTTT
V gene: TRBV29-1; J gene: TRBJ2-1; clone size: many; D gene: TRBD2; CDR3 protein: CSVEEPGTRSNEQFF; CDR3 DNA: TGCAGCGTTGAAGAACCCGGGACTAGGAGCAATGAGCAGTTCTTC
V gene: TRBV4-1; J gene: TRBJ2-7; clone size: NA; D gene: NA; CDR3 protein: CASSQEESVYEQYF; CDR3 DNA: TGCGCCAGCAGCCAAGAAGAGTCCGTTTACGAGCAGTACTTC
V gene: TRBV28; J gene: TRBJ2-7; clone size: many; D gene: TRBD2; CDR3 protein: CASSPPLGGGGPLYEQYF; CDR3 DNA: TGTGCCAGCAGTCCCCCTTTGGGGGGGGGAGGGCCATTATACGAGCAGTACTTC
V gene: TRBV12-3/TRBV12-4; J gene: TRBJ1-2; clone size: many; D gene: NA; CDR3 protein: CASSYLLTNYGYTF; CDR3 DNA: TGTGCCAGCAGTTATCTCCTCACTAACTATGGCTACACCTTC
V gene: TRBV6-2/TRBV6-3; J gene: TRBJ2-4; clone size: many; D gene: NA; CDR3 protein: CASVGGKNIQYF; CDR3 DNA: TGTGCCAGCGTTGGGGGGAAAAACATTCAGTACTTC
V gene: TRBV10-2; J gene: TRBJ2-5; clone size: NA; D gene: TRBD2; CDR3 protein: CAALGGTSEETQYF; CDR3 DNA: TGCGCCGCCTTGGGCGGGACTAGCGAAGAGACCCAGTACTTC
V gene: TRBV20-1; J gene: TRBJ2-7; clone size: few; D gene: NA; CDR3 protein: CSAKLGAYEQYF; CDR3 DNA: TGCAGTGCTAAACTAGGTGCCTACGAGCAGTACTTC
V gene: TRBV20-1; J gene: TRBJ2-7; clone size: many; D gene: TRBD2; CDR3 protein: CSARPIAGARSYEQYF; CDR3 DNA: TGCAGTGCTAGACCAATAGCGGGAGCTAGGTCCTACGAGCAGTACTTC
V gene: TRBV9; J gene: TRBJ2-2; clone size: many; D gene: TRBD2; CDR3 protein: CASSGWGGGSDHTGELFF; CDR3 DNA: TGTGCCAGCAGCGGTTGGGGCGGGGGGTCCGATCACACCGGGGAGCTGTTTTTT
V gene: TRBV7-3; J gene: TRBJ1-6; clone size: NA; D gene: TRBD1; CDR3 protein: CASSLGTANSPLHF; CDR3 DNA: TGTGCCAGCAGCTTAGGGACAGCTAATTCACCCCTCCACTTT
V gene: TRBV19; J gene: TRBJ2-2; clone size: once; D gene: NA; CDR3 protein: CASSRSRGNTGELFF; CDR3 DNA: TGTGCCAGTAGTAGGAGTAGGGGGAACACCGGGGAGCTGTTTTTT
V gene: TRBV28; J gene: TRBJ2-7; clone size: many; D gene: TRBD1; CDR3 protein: CASSGDRGFYEQYF; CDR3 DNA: TGTGCCAGCAGTGGGGACAGGGGTTTCTACGAGCAGTACTTC
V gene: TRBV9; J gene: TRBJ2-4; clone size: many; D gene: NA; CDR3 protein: CASSAIGGPNIQYF; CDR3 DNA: TGTGCCAGCAGCGCAATAGGGGGTCCGAACATTCAGTACTTC
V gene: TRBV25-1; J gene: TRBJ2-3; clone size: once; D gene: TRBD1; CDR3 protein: CASSEGRQGRGTDTQYF; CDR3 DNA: TGTGCCAGCAGTGAAGGGAGACAGGGAAGAGGCACAGATACGCAGTATTTT
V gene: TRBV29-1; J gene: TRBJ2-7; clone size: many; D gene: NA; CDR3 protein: CSVRPQDSYEQYF; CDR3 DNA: TGCAGCGTCCGGCCCCAGGACTCCTACGAGCAGTACTTC
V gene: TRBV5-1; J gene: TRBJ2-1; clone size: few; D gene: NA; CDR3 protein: CASSLRTRSNNEQFF; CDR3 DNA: TGCGCCAGCAGCTTAAGGACAAGATCAAACAATGAGCAGTTCTTC
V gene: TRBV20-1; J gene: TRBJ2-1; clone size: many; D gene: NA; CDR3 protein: CSAPFEGSSYNEQFF; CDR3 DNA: TGCAGTGCTCCCTTTGAGGGGAGCTCCTACAATGAGCAGTTCTTC
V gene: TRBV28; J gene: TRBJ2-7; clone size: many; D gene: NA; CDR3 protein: CASSLSHEQYF; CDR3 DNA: TGTGCCAGCAGTTTATCCCACGAGCAGTACTTC
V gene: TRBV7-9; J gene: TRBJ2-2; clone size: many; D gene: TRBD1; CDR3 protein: CASSLGQGRNTGELFF; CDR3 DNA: TGTGCCAGCAGCCTCGGACAGGGTCGAAACACCGGGGAGCTGTTTTTT
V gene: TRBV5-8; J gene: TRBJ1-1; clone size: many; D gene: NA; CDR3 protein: CASSPFGTEAFF; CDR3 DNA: TGTGCCAGCAGCCCCTTCGGGACTGAAGCTTTCTTT
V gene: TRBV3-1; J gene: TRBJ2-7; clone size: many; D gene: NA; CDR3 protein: CASSSRLSYEQYF; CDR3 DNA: TGTGCCAGCAGCTCCCGTTTGTCCTACGAGCAGTACTTC
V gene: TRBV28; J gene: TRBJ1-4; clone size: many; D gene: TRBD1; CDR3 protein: CASSLPGDRNEKLFF; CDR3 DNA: TGTGCCAGCAGTTTACCGGGGGACAGGAATGAAAAACTGTTTTTT
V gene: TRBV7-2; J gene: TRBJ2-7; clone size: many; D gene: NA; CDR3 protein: CASSLGGEREQYF; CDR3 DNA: TGTGCCAGCAGCTTAGGAGGGGAAAGGGAGCAGTACTTC